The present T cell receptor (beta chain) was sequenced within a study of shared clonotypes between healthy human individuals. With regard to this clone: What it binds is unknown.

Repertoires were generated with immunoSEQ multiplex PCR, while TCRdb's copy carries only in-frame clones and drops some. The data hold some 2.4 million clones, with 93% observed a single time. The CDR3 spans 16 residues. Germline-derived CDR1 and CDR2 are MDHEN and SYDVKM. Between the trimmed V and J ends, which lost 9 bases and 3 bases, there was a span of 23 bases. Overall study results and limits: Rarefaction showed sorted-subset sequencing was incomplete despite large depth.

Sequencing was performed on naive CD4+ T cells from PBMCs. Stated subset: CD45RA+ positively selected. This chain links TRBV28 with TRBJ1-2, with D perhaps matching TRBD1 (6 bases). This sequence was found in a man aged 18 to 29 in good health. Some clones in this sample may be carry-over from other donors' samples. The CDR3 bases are TGTGCCAGTACTCGTGCAACGGGGGGCGAGTACTATGGCTACACCTTC. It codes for CASTRATGGEYYGYTF.